What follows is one TCR beta chain and its context. J gave up 7 bases and V 10 bases, and 2 bases lay outside the gene matches. The CDR3 has 12 amino acids. In germline, CDR1 is ENHRY, CDR2 SYGVKD. PCR involved 60 Vbeta and 13 Jbeta primers. Sequencing was performed with immunoSEQ multiplex PCR; in TCRdb, only in-frame clones are kept and a portion is missing. The sample shows fewer than 100,000 clones, nearly 80% of them seen only once. This entry is derived from a study of cytomegalovirus exposure and HLA in healthy donors. Sequenced material: PBMCs. This sequence was found in a woman aged 40-49 years in good health and CMV-seronegative. This chain connects TRBV10-3 to TRBJ1-6; 9 nucleotides line up with TRBD1. The CDR3 region is CATGQGNSPLHF. Written as DNA, the CDR3 is TGTGCCACCGGACAGGGGAATTCACCCCTCCACTTT.